This TCR beta chain was retrieved from a study of blood T cell repertoires in COVID-19. Overall study: Sites across the United States, Italy and Spain contributed samples from acute and convalescent COVID-19. Nucleic acid was either cDNA or gDNA, and it came from T cells, B-cell-depleted T cells, or PBMCs.

In the authors' methods: Nucleated cell number was recorded as an estimate derived from reference gene primer amplification. Sequenced by immunoSEQ multiplex PCR; TCRdb stores in-frame clones only, minus some. V and J calls and clone size are as listed in that table; D and trimming were resolved from the DNA. The data hold about 300,000 clones, with over 80% observed a single time. Of note for this clone: The junction does not match germline at one end; this may be a read error.

The CDR3 contains 13 residues. CDR1 is SNHLY, CDR2 FYNNEI, per germline. This receptor was identified in a woman between 40 and 50 years old who had recovered from COVID-19. Source material: peripheral blood. The chain couples TRBV2 to TRBJ2-7, with TRBD2 identical over 10 bases. The CDR3 region has the DNA TGTGCCAGCAGAGGCACTAGCGGGGTCAGATCGGGGTTC. This codes for CASRGTSGVRSGF.